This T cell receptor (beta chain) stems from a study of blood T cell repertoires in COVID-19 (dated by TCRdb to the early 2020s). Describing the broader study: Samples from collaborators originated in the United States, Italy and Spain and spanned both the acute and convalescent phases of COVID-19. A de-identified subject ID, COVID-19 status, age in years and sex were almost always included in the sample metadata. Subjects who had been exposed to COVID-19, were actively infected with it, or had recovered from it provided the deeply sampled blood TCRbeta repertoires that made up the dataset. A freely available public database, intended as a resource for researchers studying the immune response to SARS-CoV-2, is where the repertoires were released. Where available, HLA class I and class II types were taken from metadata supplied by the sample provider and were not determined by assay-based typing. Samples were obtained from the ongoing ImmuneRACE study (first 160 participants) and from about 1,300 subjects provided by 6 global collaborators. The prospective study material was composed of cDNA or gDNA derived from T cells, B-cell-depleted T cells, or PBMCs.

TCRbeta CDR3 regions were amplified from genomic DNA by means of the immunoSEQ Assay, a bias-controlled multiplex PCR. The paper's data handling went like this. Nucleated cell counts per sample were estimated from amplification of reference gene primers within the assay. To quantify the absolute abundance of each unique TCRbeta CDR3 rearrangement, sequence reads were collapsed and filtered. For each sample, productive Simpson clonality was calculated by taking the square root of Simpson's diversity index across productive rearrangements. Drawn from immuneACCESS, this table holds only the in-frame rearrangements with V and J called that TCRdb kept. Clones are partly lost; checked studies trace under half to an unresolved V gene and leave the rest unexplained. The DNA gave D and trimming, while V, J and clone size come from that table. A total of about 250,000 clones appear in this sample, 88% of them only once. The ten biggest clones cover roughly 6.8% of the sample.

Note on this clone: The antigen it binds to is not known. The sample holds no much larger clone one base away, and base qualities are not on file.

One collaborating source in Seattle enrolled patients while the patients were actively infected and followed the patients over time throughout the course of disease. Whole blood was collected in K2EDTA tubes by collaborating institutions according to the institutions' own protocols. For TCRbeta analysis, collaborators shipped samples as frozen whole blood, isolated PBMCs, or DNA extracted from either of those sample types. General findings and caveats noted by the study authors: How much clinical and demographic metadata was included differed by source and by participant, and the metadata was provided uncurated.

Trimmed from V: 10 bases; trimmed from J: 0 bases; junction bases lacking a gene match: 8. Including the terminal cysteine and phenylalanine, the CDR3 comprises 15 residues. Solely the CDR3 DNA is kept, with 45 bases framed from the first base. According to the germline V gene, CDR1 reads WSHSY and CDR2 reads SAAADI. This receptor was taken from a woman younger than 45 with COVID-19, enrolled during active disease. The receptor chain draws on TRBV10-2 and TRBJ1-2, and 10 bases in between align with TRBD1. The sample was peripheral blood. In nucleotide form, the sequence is TGCGCCACGGGGACGGGGACAGGGGCTAACTATGGCTACACCTTC. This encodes CATGTGTGANYGYTF.